This entry describes one T cell receptor beta chain. As yet, its antigen is unknown. The data are from a study of chemoradiotherapy in HPV16-positive cancers. Notes on the study in general: Non-HPV-specific T cells did not expand in tumors during treatment, whereas candidate HPV-specific clones and E7-related motifs did.

The CDR3 is made up of 16 amino acids. Looked up from germline, CDR1 is PRHDT and CDR2 is FYEKMQ (reference sequence). Unmatched junction bases numbered 6, after V lost 4 bases and J lost 1 base. The method was immunoSEQ multiplex PCR; TCRdb's version includes in-frame clones alone and lacks a portion of them. The sample contains approximately 50,000 clones, roughly 90% of which appear only once. This receptor was identified in a human donor with HPV-associated anogenital cancer. This sequence joins TRBV13 and TRBJ1-3, with TRBD1 matching over 8 bases. This sample comprised blood, obtained from a patient who underwent chemoradiotherapy. CDR3 protein: CASSWWDRRSGNTIYF. The CDR3 coding sequence is TGTGCCAGCAGCTGGTGGGACAGGAGATCTGGAAACACCATATATTTT.